The rows below give T cell receptor beta chains drawn from one sample of a study of blood T cell repertoires in COVID-19. The method was immunoSEQ multiplex PCR; TCRdb's version includes in-frame clones alone and lacks a portion of them. Counted here are some 220,000 clones, approximately 80% occurring once; the ten biggest clones make up approximately 1.3%. The sequenced sample consisted of PBMCs or T cells enriched from blood (not recorded which). The receptors were gathered from a woman between 40 and 55 years old with acute COVID-19. Both conserved end residues are part of each CDR3. A D gene is named only where the DNA matches it firmly. The listing skips clone size in some rows; elsewhere it reads once, few, many or a size class.

J gene: TRBJ2-2
clone size: NA
CDR3 length: 13
V gene: TRBV18
D gene: NA
CDR3 DNA: TGTGCCAGCTCACCACCTCGGATCGGGGAGCTGTTTTTT
CDR3 protein: CASSPPRIGELFF

J gene: TRBJ2-3
clone size: NA
CDR3 length: 15
V gene: TRBV30
D gene: NA
CDR3 DNA: TGTGCCTGGAGTGTACGGATAGGGGGCACAGATACGCAGTATTTT
CDR3 protein: CAWSVRIGGTDTQYF

J gene: TRBJ1-4
clone size: NA
CDR3 length: 14
V gene: TRBV30
D gene: NA
CDR3 DNA: TGTGCCTGGAGTGTACTCACGACTAATGAAAAACTGTTTTTT
CDR3 protein: CAWSVLTTNEKLFF

J gene: TRBJ1-6
clone size: NA
CDR3 length: 14
V gene: TRBV19
D gene: NA
CDR3 DNA: TGTGCCAGTAGTGCGGATTGGTATAATTCACCCCTCCACTTT
CDR3 protein: CASSADWYNSPLHF

J gene: TRBJ2-2
clone size: NA
CDR3 length: 16
V gene: TRBV27
D gene: NA
CDR3 DNA: TGTGCCAGCAGTCTCCAAACCGTCCTTAGCGGCGGGGAGCTGTTTTTT
CDR3 protein: CASSLQTVLSGGELFF

J gene: TRBJ1-6
clone size: many
CDR3 length: 14
V gene: TRBV5-5
D gene: NA
CDR3 DNA: TGTGCCAGCAGCTTAGGCAGGAATAATTCACCCCTCCACTTT
CDR3 protein: CASSLGRNNSPLHF

J gene: TRBJ2-5
clone size: NA
CDR3 length: 17
V gene: TRBV5-1
D gene: TRBD2
CDR3 DNA: TGCGCCAGCAGCTCGGGGACTAGCGGGAGATTTAGAGAGACCCAGTACTTC
CDR3 protein: CASSSGTSGRFRETQYF

J gene: TRBJ1-1
clone size: NA
CDR3 length: 14
V gene: TRBV13
D gene: NA
CDR3 DNA: TGTGCCAGCAGCTTAGGCCCGAGGAACACTGAAGCTTTCTTT
CDR3 protein: CASSLGPRNTEAFF

J gene: TRBJ2-7
clone size: NA
CDR3 length: 14
V gene: TRBV7-2
D gene: NA
CDR3 DNA: TGTGCCAGCAGCTTAGTCCAGGGCGGCTACGAGCAGTACTTC
CDR3 protein: CASSLVQGGYEQYF

J gene: TRBJ2-1
clone size: NA
CDR3 length: 15
V gene: TRBV28
D gene: NA
CDR3 DNA: TGTGCCAGCAGTTCCACCCTTCCGGCCTACAATGAGCAGTTCTTC
CDR3 protein: CASSSTLPAYNEQFF

J gene: TRBJ2-7
clone size: NA
CDR3 length: 15
V gene: TRBV27
D gene: NA
CDR3 DNA: TGTGCCAGCAGTTTAAGTAGTGTCCGAACCTACGAGCAGTACTTC
CDR3 protein: CASSLSSVRTYEQYF

J gene: TRBJ1-6
clone size: NA
CDR3 length: 15
V gene: TRBV28
D gene: NA
CDR3 DNA: TGTGCCAGCAGTCCCCGGGGCTCCTATAATTCACCCCTCCACTTT
CDR3 protein: CASSPRGSYNSPLHF

J gene: TRBJ1-2
clone size: NA
CDR3 length: 15
V gene: TRBV15
D gene: NA
CDR3 DNA: TGTGCCACCAGCAACGCCCTCCCGGGTGCCTATGGCTACACCTTC
CDR3 protein: CATSNALPGAYGYTF

J gene: TRBJ2-1
clone size: few
CDR3 length: 18
V gene: TRBV7-9
D gene: TRBD2
CDR3 DNA: TGTGCCAGCGGAGGACTAGCGGGACCTTATAGCTCCTACAATGAGCAGTTCTTC
CDR3 protein: CASGGLAGPYSSYNEQFF

J gene: TRBJ1-1
clone size: NA
CDR3 length: 15
V gene: TRBV6-2/TRBV6-3
D gene: NA
CDR3 DNA: TGTGCCAGCAGTTACTCGAGGGCGGGGAACACTGAAGCTTTCTTT
CDR3 protein: CASSYSRAGNTEAFF

J gene: TRBJ2-1
clone size: NA
CDR3 length: 14
V gene: TRBV19
D gene: NA
CDR3 DNA: TGTGCCAGTAGTATAAAAGGGGTGGTTAGTGAGCAGTTCTTC
CDR3 protein: CASSIKGVVSEQFF

J gene: TRBJ2-1
clone size: few
CDR3 length: 15
V gene: TRBV3-1/TRBV3-2
D gene: NA
CDR3 DNA: TGTGCCAGCAGCCCAACCTTGAGGGCGCGGGAAAAGCAGTTCTTC
CDR3 protein: CASSPTLRAREKQFF

J gene: TRBJ2-7
clone size: NA
CDR3 length: 16
V gene: TRBV5-4
D gene: NA
CDR3 DNA: TGTGCCAGCAGCTTGGCCGTCACCAGCGGGTGGTACGAGCAGTACTTC
CDR3 protein: CASSLAVTSGWYEQYF

J gene: TRBJ1-6
clone size: NA
CDR3 length: 14
V gene: TRBV6-1
D gene: NA
CDR3 DNA: TGTGCCAGCAGTGAAGTCCGGACGGGGGGGCCCCTCCACTTT
CDR3 protein: CASSEVRTGGPLHF

J gene: TRBJ1-1
clone size: NA
CDR3 length: 13
V gene: TRBV5-6
D gene: NA
CDR3 DNA: TGTGCCAGCAGCTTGGGTCGGTTAACTGAAGCTTTCTTT
CDR3 protein: CASSLGRLTEAFF

J gene: TRBJ1-5
clone size: NA
CDR3 length: 14
V gene: TRBV29-1
D gene: TRBD1
CDR3 DNA: TGCAGCGTTGGGGACAGGGGAGGGGGTCAGCCCCAGCATTTT
CDR3 protein: CSVGDRGGGQPQHF

J gene: TRBJ2-7
clone size: NA
CDR3 length: 15
V gene: TRBV10-2
D gene: TRBD1
CDR3 DNA: TGCGCCAGCAGGACCACAGGGGGCAAAAATTACGAGCAGTACTTC
CDR3 protein: CASRTTGGKNYEQYF

J gene: TRBJ2-1
clone size: NA
CDR3 length: 18
V gene: TRBV4-1
D gene: TRBD2
CDR3 DNA: TGCGCCAGCAGGTCCACCCACCTAGCGGGAGGACAGTACAATGAGCAGTTCTTC
CDR3 protein: CASRSTHLAGGQYNEQFF

J gene: TRBJ1-1
clone size: NA
CDR3 length: 13
V gene: TRBV2
D gene: NA
CDR3 DNA: TGTGCCAGCAGGACCGGGGAAGACACTGAAGCTTTCTTT
CDR3 protein: CASRTGEDTEAFF

J gene: TRBJ2-1
clone size: NA
CDR3 length: 18
V gene: TRBV19
D gene: NA
CDR3 DNA: TGTGCCAGTAGCCATTTTTCGGGGGTTTGGATCCGTGCCAATGAGCAGTTCTTC
CDR3 protein: CASSHFSGVWIRANEQFF

J gene: TRBJ2-7
clone size: NA
CDR3 length: 14
V gene: TRBV19
D gene: TRBD2
CDR3 DNA: TGTGCCAGTAGTATCGGAGCGGGGCGCTACGAGCAGTACTTC
CDR3 protein: CASSIGAGRYEQYF

J gene: TRBJ2-1
clone size: NA
CDR3 length: 16
V gene: TRBV24-1
D gene: TRBD2
CDR3 DNA: TGTGCCACCAGGGACTTTAGCGGGAGAGGGGACAATGAGCAGTTCTTC
CDR3 protein: CATRDFSGRGDNEQFF

J gene: TRBJ2-2
clone size: NA
CDR3 length: 17
V gene: TRBV28
D gene: TRBD2
CDR3 DNA: TGTGCCAGCTTGCCAACCGGACTAGCGGGGTTCACCGGGGAGCTGTTTTTT
CDR3 protein: CASLPTGLAGFTGELFF

J gene: TRBJ1-6
clone size: many
CDR3 length: 12
V gene: TRBV5-1
D gene: NA
CDR3 DNA: TGCGCCAGCAGCTTGGACGGGGGAGGCCTCCACTTT
CDR3 protein: CASSLDGGGLHF

J gene: TRBJ2-7
clone size: NA
CDR3 length: 15
V gene: TRBV7-2
D gene: TRBD1
CDR3 DNA: TGTGCCAGCAGCTTAGCCGGGACAGAAGCCTACGAGCAGTACTTC
CDR3 protein: CASSLAGTEAYEQYF

J gene: TRBJ1-1
clone size: NA
CDR3 length: 15
V gene: TRBV28
D gene: NA
CDR3 DNA: TGTGCCAGCAGTACCCGACAGGTTTTGAACACTGAAGCTTTCTTT
CDR3 protein: CASSTRQVLNTEAFF

J gene: TRBJ2-1
clone size: few
CDR3 length: 15
V gene: TRBV6-1
D gene: TRBD2
CDR3 DNA: TGTGCCAGCAGTGAAAGGGCGGGGGAACACAATGAGCAGTTCTTC
CDR3 protein: CASSERAGEHNEQFF

J gene: TRBJ2-5
clone size: NA
CDR3 length: 17
V gene: TRBV5-6
D gene: TRBD2
CDR3 DNA: TGTGCCAGCAGCGTTTTTGAGCGGGGGGGCCAGTTGGAGACCCAGTACTTC
CDR3 protein: CASSVFERGGQLETQYF

J gene: TRBJ2-1
clone size: NA
CDR3 length: 17
V gene: TRBV15
D gene: TRBD2
CDR3 DNA: TGTGCCACCAGCAGAGACCGACTAGCGGGAGGACACAATGAGCAGTTCTTC
CDR3 protein: CATSRDRLAGGHNEQFF

J gene: TRBJ2-2
clone size: NA
CDR3 length: 18
V gene: TRBV11-2
D gene: TRBD2
CDR3 DNA: TGTGCCAGCAGCTTACGGACTAGCGGGAGGGCAGGGTTCGGGGAGCTGTTTTTT
CDR3 protein: CASSLRTSGRAGFGELFF

J gene: TRBJ2-5
clone size: NA
CDR3 length: 14
V gene: TRBV14
D gene: TRBD1
CDR3 DNA: TGTGCCAGCAGCCAAACAGGGGGGTCGGAGACCCAGTACTTC
CDR3 protein: CASSQTGGSETQYF

J gene: TRBJ2-5
clone size: NA
CDR3 length: 14
V gene: TRBV6-9
D gene: NA
CDR3 DNA: TGTGCCAGCAGTTATCGACTTTTTGGGGAGACCCAGTACTTC
CDR3 protein: CASSYRLFGETQYF

J gene: TRBJ1-2
clone size: NA
CDR3 length: 13
V gene: TRBV29-1
D gene: TRBD1
CDR3 DNA: TGCAGCGTTGGATTTAGGGGGCAGGATGGCTACACCTTC
CDR3 protein: CSVGFRGQDGYTF

J gene: TRBJ1-6
clone size: NA
CDR3 length: 15
V gene: TRBV14
D gene: TRBD1
CDR3 DNA: TGTGCCAGCAATAGCGGACAGGGATCAGGATCACCCCTCCACTTT
CDR3 protein: CASNSGQGSGSPLHF

J gene: TRBJ2-4
clone size: NA
CDR3 length: 18
V gene: TRBV19
D gene: TRBD1
CDR3 DNA: TGTGCCAGTAGTATTTCAAGGCAAACAGGGGTGTTCGAAAACATTCAGTACTTC
CDR3 protein: CASSISRQTGVFENIQYF

J gene: TRBJ2-1
clone size: NA
CDR3 length: 13
V gene: TRBV5-1
D gene: TRBD1
CDR3 DNA: TGCGCCAGCAAGGTTGACAGGGGTTATGAGCAGTTCTTC
CDR3 protein: CASKVDRGYEQFF

J gene: TRBJ1-2
clone size: few
CDR3 length: 16
V gene: TRBV19
D gene: TRBD1
CDR3 DNA: TGTGCCAGTAGTCCCGGGACAGGGTACCCCTTGGATGGCTACACCTTC
CDR3 protein: CASSPGTGYPLDGYTF

J gene: TRBJ2-7
clone size: few
CDR3 length: 19
V gene: TRBV4-2
D gene: TRBD2
CDR3 DNA: TGTGCCAGCAGCCGCGCCGGGACTAGCGGCCTACCCACGACCTACGAGCAGTACTTC
CDR3 protein: CASSRAGTSGLPTTYEQYF

J gene: TRBJ2-1
clone size: NA
CDR3 length: 14
V gene: TRBV7-9
D gene: TRBD2
CDR3 DNA: TGTGCCAGCAGATCGACTAGCGGGAGTTATGAGCAGTTCTTC
CDR3 protein: CASRSTSGSYEQFF

J gene: TRBJ1-2
clone size: NA
CDR3 length: 16
V gene: TRBV6-5
D gene: NA
CDR3 DNA: TGTGCCAGCAGTTACTCGAATGTCGGAGGGCAGAATGGCTACACCTTC
CDR3 protein: CASSYSNVGGQNGYTF

J gene: TRBJ1-4
clone size: once
CDR3 length: 15
V gene: TRBV7-9
D gene: TRBD1
CDR3 DNA: TGTGCCAGCAGCCCTATACAGGGGGGGAATGAAAAACTGTTTTTT
CDR3 protein: CASSPIQGGNEKLFF

J gene: TRBJ2-7
clone size: few
CDR3 length: 15
V gene: TRBV14
D gene: TRBD1
CDR3 DNA: TGTGCCAGCAGCCTAGGGACAGGCGAGGATTACGAGCAGTACTTC
CDR3 protein: CASSLGTGEDYEQYF

J gene: TRBJ1-5
clone size: once
CDR3 length: 14
V gene: TRBV2
D gene: TRBD1
CDR3 DNA: TGTGCCAGCAGTGTAACAGGGGGAAATCAGCCCCAGCATTTT
CDR3 protein: CASSVTGGNQPQHF